This TCR beta chain was identified during a study of molecular identifiers for immune sequencing clone quantification. TCRdb itself ran the PCR reads through MiXCR, one entry per CDR3 protein. Among roughly 630,000 distinct CDR3 sequences listed, about 25% were seen once. This clonotype was seen more than once but under ten times. The target antigen is unknown. V dropped 3 bases and J dropped 5 bases, with 14 bases sitting between them. CDR1 and CDR2 from the germline V gene are MDHEN and SYDVKM. The CDR3 is 14 residues long. General observations from the study: Researchers reportedly could pick up spiked Jurkat TCR RNA from one cell mixed into more than 800,000 naive cells.

The rearrangement links TRBV28 to TRBJ2-7, with D possibly matching TRBD2 (7 bases). The specimen sequenced was naive CD8+ T cells from blood, with Jurkat cell RNA spiked in. Described subset: FACS-sorted CD8+CD4-CCR7+CD45RA+ naive T cells. This sequence was found in a human donor in good health. Some libraries in this study had Jurkat cell RNA spiked in. DNA for the CDR3: TGTGCCAGCAGTTTGGGGGGGGGCGTCGACGAGCAGTACTTC. Amino acids: CASSLGGGVDEQYF.